The rows below give T cell receptor beta chains drawn from one sample of a study of blood T cell repertoires in COVID-19. Here immunoSEQ multiplex PCR was the method, and the copy in TCRdb shows in-frame clones only, minus some. The repertoire holds hundreds of thousands of clones, around 85% seen once, with 3.5% to 4% in the top ten. Material for sequencing was peripheral blood. These receptors came from a woman between 18 and 29 years old with acute or convalescent COVID-19. Both conserved end residues are trimmed from each CDR3. The order of the fields is CDR3 protein, V gene, CDR3 length, J gene, clone size. Clone size is stated in some rows and not others, as once, few, many or a class when expanded.

ASSGEGAGGSDTQY | TRBV5-1 | 14 | TRBJ2-3 | -
ASSWTGGVDTGELF | TRBV9 | 14 | TRBJ2-2 | -
ASSSGVLVSPLH | TRBV5-1 | 12 | TRBJ1-6 | once
ASSSPQGQGQPQH | TRBV28 | 13 | TRBJ1-5 | once
ASSFRTGEEWVNTEAF | TRBV7-9 | 16 | TRBJ1-1 | -
ATSRTGADSPLH | TRBV15 | 12 | TRBJ1-6 | -
ASSLADRGDYNSPLH | TRBV27 | 15 | TRBJ1-6 | -
SASRVALNTEAF | TRBV20-1 | 12 | TRBJ1-1 | -
ASSNPGGQETQY | TRBV7-8 | 12 | TRBJ2-5 | -
ASSPEAGGFFSYGYT | TRBV18 | 15 | TRBJ1-2 | -
ASSQGTSGRADTQY | TRBV4-2 | 14 | TRBJ2-3 | -
ASSLGGPGGYT | TRBV5-1 | 11 | TRBJ1-2 | once
ASSPHREQYGYT | TRBV9 | 12 | TRBJ1-2 | -
ASTLRSGGNYGYT | TRBV6-5 | 13 | TRBJ1-2 | -
ASSRGTGRSNYGYT | TRBV5-6 | 14 | TRBJ1-2 | -
ASSHDRPTGELF | TRBV4-1 | 12 | TRBJ2-2 | -
ASKNSGRENIQY | TRBV19 | 12 | TRBJ2-4 | -
ASSQETGVSNQPQH | TRBV4-1 | 14 | TRBJ1-5 | once
ASSIGGGGVTEAF | TRBV19 | 13 | TRBJ1-1 | -
ASSIGVQFFGYT | TRBV11-2 | 12 | TRBJ1-2 | -
ASSYEPGYTDTQY | TRBV6-5 | 13 | TRBJ2-3 | once
ASSLALAANYEQY | TRBV5-1 | 13 | TRBJ2-7 | -
SVLGEGAEGYT | TRBV29-1 | 11 | TRBJ1-2 | -
ASLTRDYGYT | TRBV6-5 | 10 | TRBJ1-2 | -
ASSVGTGLNTEAF | TRBV9 | 13 | TRBJ1-1 | -
ASSFRGGAADYT | TRBV5-4 | 12 | TRBJ1-2 | -
ASSIPVGGITEAF | TRBV5-5 | 13 | TRBJ1-1 | -
ASRRNRDLSQPQH | TRBV27 | 13 | TRBJ1-5 | -
ASSPPRLAGVRNEQF | TRBV18 | 15 | TRBJ2-1 | -
ASSRGTPDSYEQY | TRBV18 | 13 | TRBJ2-7 | -
ASSFDGVYNEQF | TRBV13 | 12 | TRBJ2-1 | -
ASTGGGQDTQY | TRBV9 | 11 | TRBJ2-3 | -
ASSLAQPGRNEQF | TRBV5-1 | 13 | TRBJ2-1 | few
ASSVGDRASEAF | TRBV9 | 12 | TRBJ1-1 | -
ASRSPGRADYGYT | TRBV23-1 | 13 | TRBJ1-2 | -
AWSARWDRANTEAF | TRBV30 | 14 | TRBJ1-1 | -
SVENRFRQTNTEAF | TRBV29-1 | 14 | TRBJ1-1 | -
ASSLRGGTEAF | TRBV5-4 | 11 | TRBJ1-1 | -
ASSLGWWQGASYEQY | TRBV14 | 15 | TRBJ2-7 | -
ASSEIAGFYGYT | TRBV10-2 | 12 | TRBJ1-2 | -
ASSKESGLYNSPLH | TRBV21-1 | 14 | TRBJ1-6 | -
AWGLGGRRSGNTIY | TRBV30 | 14 | TRBJ1-3 | few